Each of the 15 T cell receptor beta chains below was sequenced from the same sample in a study of cytomegalovirus exposure and HLA in healthy donors. With 60 Vbeta and 13 Jbeta primers, the PCR was carried out. Clones were sequenced by immunoSEQ multiplex PCR, and TCRdb holds only the in-frame ones, with some missing. This sample carries about 220,000 clones, around 75% of them seen once, and the ten largest clones take roughly 1.9%. The sequencing input was PBMCs. The receptors come from a woman in her twenties or thirties in good health and CMV-seronegative.

The chain links TRBV5-5 to TRBJ2-3, with 8 bases lining up with TRBD2. Germline values: CDR1 SGHKS, CDR2 YYEKEE (reference sequence). Trimming at V came to 2 bases and at J to 1 base, leaving 6 bases not matched to a gene. The CDR3 sequence is 16 residues long. CDR3 sequence (DNA): TGTGCCAGCAGCTTACAAACTAGCGGAGGCACAGATACGCAGTATTTT. Its translation: CASSLQTSGGTDTQYF.

V gene TRBV5-1 combines with J gene TRBJ1-1; perhaps TRBD1 as D (5 bases). The CDR3 totals 15 residues. V lost 2 bases to trimming and J lost 1 base, with 12 bases between them. Germline-derived CDR1 and CDR2 are SGHRS and YFSETQ. CDR3 sequence reads: CASSLMDTENTEAFF. The DNA of the CDR3 is TGCGCCAGCAGCTTAATGGACACGGAGAACACTGAAGCTTTCTTT.

This chain connects TRBV7-9 to TRBJ1-1; 7 bases align to TRBD1. The CDR3 extends over 14 amino acids. Germline V gene lookup returns CDR1 SEHNR and CDR2 FQNEAQ (reference sequence). With V trimmed by 5 bases and J by 2 bases, 5 bases remained unmatched. CDR3 loop: CASSLGQANTEAFF. The DNA for the CDR3 is TGTGCCAGCAGCCTCGGACAGGCTAACACTGAAGCTTTCTTT.

The chain uses TRBV5-6 and TRBJ2-1, with 8 bases lining up with TRBD1. V lost 0 bases to trimming and J lost 8 bases; unmatched junction nucleotides: 10. The CDR3 consists of 16 residues. Germline values: CDR1 SGHDT, CDR2 YYEEEE. Here the CDR3 reads CASSLAGGRGQDEQFF. The CDR3 DNA sequence: TGTGCCAGCAGCTTGGCGGGTGGCAGGGGGCAGGATGAGCAGTTCTTC.

The V and J genes are TRBV19 and TRBJ2-7; D unclear. Germline loops: CDR1 LNHDA, CDR2 SQIVND (reference sequence). Trimming removed 3 bases from V and 1 base from J, with 16 bases in between. The CDR3 length is 16 residues. The CDR3 bases are TGTGCCAGTAGTATCGGGTCTCCTGTTCTTTCCTACGAGCAGTACTTC. Translating gives CASSIGSPVLSYEQYF.

This CDR3 is CASSPWQGDTDTQYF. In DNA, the CDR3 is TGTGCCAGCTCACCATGGCAAGGAGACACAGATACGCAGTATTTT. This chain links TRBV18 with TRBJ2-3; D is unclear. Trimming took off 2 bases at V and 2 bases at J, with 11 bases between the two ends. The CDR3 length is 15 residues. Germline assignment: CDR1 KGHSH and CDR2 LQKENI.

This chain connects TRBV10-3 to TRBJ2-2, with 9 nucleotides matching TRBD2. CDR3 length: 17 amino acids. With 0 bases clipped from V and 6 bases from J, the junction kept 8 bases outside the gene matches. The V gene's germline CDR1 is ENHRY and CDR2 SYGVKD. The chain's CDR3 is CAISESSKREAAGELFF. DNA for the CDR3: TGTGCCATCAGTGAGTCCAGCAAGCGGGAGGCCGCCGGGGAGCTGTTTTTT.

The chain uses TRBV7-9 and TRBJ2-3, with 11 bases lining up with TRBD2. V shed 5 bases, J shed 2 bases, and the junction held 9 bases outside the gene matches. Germline V gene data show CDR1 as SEHNR and CDR2 as FQNEAQ (reference sequence). CDR3 length equals 17 residues. The CDR3 spells CASSPMLAGGLTDTQYF. In DNA form, the CDR3 reads TGTGCCAGCAGCCCCATGCTAGCGGGAGGTCTCACAGATACGCAGTATTTT.

The table lists this clone with a few counts. The junction shows a germline mismatch at one end, possibly a read error. The V call is TRBV29-1, the J call TRBJ1-2, with D possibly matching TRBD1 (5 bases). The germline gives CDR1 SQVTM, CDR2 ANQGSEA. The CDR3 spans 17 residues. The CDR3 loop reads CSVEGGGRDTSNYGYNF. For the CDR3, the DNA is TGCAGCGTTGAAGGGGGGGGGAGGGATACCTCTAACTATGGCTACAACTTC. Supplemented by reference TRBV29-1 and TRBJ1-2, the full variable domain reads SAVISQKPSRDICQRGTSLTIQCQVDSQVTMMFWYRQQPGQSLTLIATANQGSEATYESGFVIDKFPISRPNLTFSTLTVSNMSPEDSSIYLCSVEGGGRDTSNYGYNFGSGTRLTVV.

The rearrangement links TRBV5-1 to TRBJ2-3, with D unclear. Germline V gene lookup returns CDR1 SGHRS and CDR2 YFSETQ. V was clipped by 4 bases and J by 5 bases, with 11 bases between them. The CDR3 extends over 13 amino acids. The CDR3 spells CASSPDWLDTQYF. Written as DNA, the CDR3 is TGCGCCAGCAGCCCCGACTGGTTAGATACGCAGTATTTT.

The chain carries TRBV2 and TRBJ2-2; 8 positions match TRBD2. V gave up 1 base and J gave up 7 bases; unmatched junction bases: 11. CDR3 length equals 17 residues. Germline V gene sequence: CDR1 SNHLY, CDR2 FYNNEI. The CDR3 bases are TGTGCCAGCAGTGAAGTGGTAGCGGGGACACCAGGCGGGGAGCTGTTTTTT. It encodes CASSEVVAGTPGGELFF. Combining the CDR3 with reference TRBV2 and TRBJ2-2 gives the whole variable domain EPEVTQTPSHQVTQMGQEVILRCVPISNHLYFYWYRQILGQKVEFLVSFYNNEISEKSEIFDDQFSVERPDGSNFTLKIRSTKLEDSAMYFCASSEVVAGTPGGELFFGEGSRLTVL.

This rearrangement joins TRBV4-1 to TRBJ1-1; a weak D match, TRBD1 (5 bases). The V gene lost 0 bases and the J gene lost 4 bases, with 9 bases spanning the gap. Germline CDR1 reads MGHRA; CDR2 reads YSYEKL. The CDR3 contains 14 residues. The CDR3, as DNA: TGCGCCAGCAGCCAAGATCAGGGCCCCACTGAAGCTTTCTTT. This codes for CASSQDQGPTEAFF.

J is TRBJ2-3 and V is TRBV10-3; TRBD2 might be the D (7 bases). The CDR3 has 16 residues. CDR1 is ENHRY and CDR2 is SYGVKD in the germline V gene. Trimming left V 5 bases short and J 0 bases short, with 15 bases between. CDR3 region: CAISRGGGSSTDTQYF. CDR3 nucleotides: TGTGCCATCAGTCGGGGCGGGGGCAGTAGCACAGATACGCAGTATTTT.

The CDR3 coding sequence is TGTGCCAGCTCAGACGGACCGGGGGAGACCCAGTACTTC. Amino acids: CASSDGPGETQYF. This rearrangement joins TRBV18 to TRBJ2-5; D possibly corresponds to TRBD2 (5 bases). V lost 5 bases, J lost 5 bases, and 12 bases lay in between. This CDR3 has 13 residues. Germline CDR1 is KGHSH and CDR2 is LQKENI.

This clone was observed once. This sequence joins TRBV6-1 and TRBJ1-1; 7 bases fit TRBD1. V shed 4 bases and J 2 bases; nucleotides not matched to a gene: 4. The CDR3 is 14 residues long. Germline V gene lookup returns CDR1 MNHNS and CDR2 SASEGT. The CDR3 sequence: CASSATGTNTEAFF. The CDR3 nucleotides are TGTGCCAGCAGTGCGACAGGGACCAACACTGAAGCTTTCTTT.